This entry is about one T cell receptor beta chain. The CDR3 loop spans 13 amino acids. Germline loops: CDR1 MNHEY, CDR2 SVGAGI. Trimming removed 7 bases from V and 3 bases from J; junction bases left unmatched: 4. Assay: immunoSEQ multiplex PCR; the TCRdb copy retains only in-frame clones and omits some. The table records some 470,000 clones, over 65% of them present only once. Those who donated were healthy HIV-negative adults, with no recent acute infections or vaccinations reported. These data originate in a study of shared clonotypes between healthy human individuals. The material sequenced was PBMCs. The TCR comes from a woman aged 40 to 50 in good health. Some clones in this sample may be carry-over from other donors' samples. The chain carries TRBV6-5 and TRBJ2-7; 9 bases line up with TRBD1. CDR3 sequence: CASNLGQGYEQYF. CDR3 nucleotides: TGTGCCAGCAATCTGGGACAGGGCTACGAGCAGTACTTC.